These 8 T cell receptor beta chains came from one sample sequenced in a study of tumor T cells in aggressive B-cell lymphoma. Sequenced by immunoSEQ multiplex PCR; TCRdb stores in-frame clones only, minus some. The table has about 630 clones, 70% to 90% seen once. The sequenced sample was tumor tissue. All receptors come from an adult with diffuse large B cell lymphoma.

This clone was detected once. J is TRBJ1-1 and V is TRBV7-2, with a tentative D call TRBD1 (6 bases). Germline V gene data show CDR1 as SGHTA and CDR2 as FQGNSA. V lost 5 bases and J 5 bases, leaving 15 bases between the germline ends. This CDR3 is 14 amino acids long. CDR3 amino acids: CASSPQQGGTEAFF. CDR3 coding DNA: TGTGCCAGCAGCCCCCAACAGGGCGGAACTGAAGCTTTCTTT.

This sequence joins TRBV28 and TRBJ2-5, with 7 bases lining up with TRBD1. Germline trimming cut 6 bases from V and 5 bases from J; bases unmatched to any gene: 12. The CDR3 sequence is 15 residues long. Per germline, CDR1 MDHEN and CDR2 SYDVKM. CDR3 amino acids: CASRVEDRLSETQYF. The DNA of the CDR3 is TGTGCCAGCAGGGTTGAGGACAGGTTGAGCGAGACCCAGTACTTC. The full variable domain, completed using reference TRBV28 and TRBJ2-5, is DVKVTQSSRYLVKRTGEKVFLECVQDMDHENMFWYRQDPGLGLRLIYFSYDVKMKEKGDIPEGYSVSREKKERFSLILESASTNQTSMYLCASRVEDRLSETQYFGPGTRLLVL.

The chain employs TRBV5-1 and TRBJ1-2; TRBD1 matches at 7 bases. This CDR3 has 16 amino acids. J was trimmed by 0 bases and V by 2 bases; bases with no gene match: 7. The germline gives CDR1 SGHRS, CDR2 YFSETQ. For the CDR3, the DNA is TGCGCCAGCAGCTTAGATACAGGGGTTCCTAACTATGGCTACACCTTC. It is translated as CASSLDTGVPNYGYTF.

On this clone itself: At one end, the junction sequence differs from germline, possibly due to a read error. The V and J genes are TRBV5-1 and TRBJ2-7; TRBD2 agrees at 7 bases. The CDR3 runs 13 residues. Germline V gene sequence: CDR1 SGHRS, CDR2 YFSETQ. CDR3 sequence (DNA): TGCGCCAGCAGCGGGGGGGACTCCCACGAGCAGTACTTC. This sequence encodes CASSGGDSHEQYF. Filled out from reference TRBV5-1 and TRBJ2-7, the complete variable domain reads KAGVTQTPRYLIKTRGQQVTLSCSPISGHRSVSWYQQTPGQGLQFLFEYFSETQRNKGNFPGRFSGRQFSNSRSEMNVSTLELGDSALYLCASSGGDSHEQYFGPGTRLTVT.

CDR3: CASSFRTAYEQYF. The CDR3 DNA is TGTGCCAGCAGTTTCAGGACAGCCTACGAGCAGTACTTC. The rearrangement uses TRBV28 and TRBJ2-7; possibly TRBD1 for D (6 bases). V lost 3 bases, J lost 2 bases, and 8 bases lay in between. CDR1 MDHEN and CDR2 SYDVKM come from the germline V gene. The CDR3 is 13 residues long.

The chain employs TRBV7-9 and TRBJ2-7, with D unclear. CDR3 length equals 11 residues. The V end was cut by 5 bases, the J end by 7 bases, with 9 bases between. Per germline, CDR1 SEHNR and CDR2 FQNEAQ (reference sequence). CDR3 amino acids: CASSVLLEQYF. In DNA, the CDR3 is TGTGCCAGCAGCGTCCTATTAGAGCAGTACTTC. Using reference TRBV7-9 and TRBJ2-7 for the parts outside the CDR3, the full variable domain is DTGVSQNPRHKITKRGQNVTFRCDPISEHNRLYWYRQTLGQGPEFLTYFQNEAQLEKSRLLSDRFSAERPKGSFSTLEIQRTEQGDSAMYLCASSVLLEQYFGPGTRLTVT.

CDR3 in DNA: TGCGCCAGCAGCCCATGGGGGGGCACGAACACCGGGGAGCTGTTTTTT. This encodes CASSPWGGTNTGELFF. The chain recombines TRBV4-1 with TRBJ2-2; tentatively, D is TRBD2 (7 bases). V lost 4 bases, J lost 0 bases, and 12 bases lay in between. The CDR3 sequence is 16 residues long. Per germline, CDR1 MGHRA and CDR2 YSYEKL.

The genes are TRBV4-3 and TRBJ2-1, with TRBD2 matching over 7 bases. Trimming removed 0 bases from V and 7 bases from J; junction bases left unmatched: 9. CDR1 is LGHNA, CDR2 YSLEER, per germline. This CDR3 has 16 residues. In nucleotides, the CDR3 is TGCGCCAGCAGCCAAGATCCGGCGGGAGCAGGGAATGAGCAGTTCTTC. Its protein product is CASSQDPAGAGNEQFF.